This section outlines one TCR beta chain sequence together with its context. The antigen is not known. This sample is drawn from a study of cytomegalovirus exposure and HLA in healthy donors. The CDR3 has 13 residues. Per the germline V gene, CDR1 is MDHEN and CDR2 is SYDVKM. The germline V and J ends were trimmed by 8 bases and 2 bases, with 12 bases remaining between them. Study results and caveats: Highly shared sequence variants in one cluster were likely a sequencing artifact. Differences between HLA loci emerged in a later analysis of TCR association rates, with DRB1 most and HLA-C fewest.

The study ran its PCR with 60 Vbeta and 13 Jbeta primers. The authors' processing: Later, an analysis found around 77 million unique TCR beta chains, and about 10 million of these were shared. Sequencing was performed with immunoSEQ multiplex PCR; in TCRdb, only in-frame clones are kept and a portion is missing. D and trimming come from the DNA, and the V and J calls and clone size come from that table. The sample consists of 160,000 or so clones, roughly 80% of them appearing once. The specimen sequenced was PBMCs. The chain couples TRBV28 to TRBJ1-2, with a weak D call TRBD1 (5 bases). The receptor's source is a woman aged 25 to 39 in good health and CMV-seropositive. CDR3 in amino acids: CASLFGGNYGYTF. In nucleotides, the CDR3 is TGTGCCAGCCTCTTCGGGGGAAACTATGGCTACACCTTC.